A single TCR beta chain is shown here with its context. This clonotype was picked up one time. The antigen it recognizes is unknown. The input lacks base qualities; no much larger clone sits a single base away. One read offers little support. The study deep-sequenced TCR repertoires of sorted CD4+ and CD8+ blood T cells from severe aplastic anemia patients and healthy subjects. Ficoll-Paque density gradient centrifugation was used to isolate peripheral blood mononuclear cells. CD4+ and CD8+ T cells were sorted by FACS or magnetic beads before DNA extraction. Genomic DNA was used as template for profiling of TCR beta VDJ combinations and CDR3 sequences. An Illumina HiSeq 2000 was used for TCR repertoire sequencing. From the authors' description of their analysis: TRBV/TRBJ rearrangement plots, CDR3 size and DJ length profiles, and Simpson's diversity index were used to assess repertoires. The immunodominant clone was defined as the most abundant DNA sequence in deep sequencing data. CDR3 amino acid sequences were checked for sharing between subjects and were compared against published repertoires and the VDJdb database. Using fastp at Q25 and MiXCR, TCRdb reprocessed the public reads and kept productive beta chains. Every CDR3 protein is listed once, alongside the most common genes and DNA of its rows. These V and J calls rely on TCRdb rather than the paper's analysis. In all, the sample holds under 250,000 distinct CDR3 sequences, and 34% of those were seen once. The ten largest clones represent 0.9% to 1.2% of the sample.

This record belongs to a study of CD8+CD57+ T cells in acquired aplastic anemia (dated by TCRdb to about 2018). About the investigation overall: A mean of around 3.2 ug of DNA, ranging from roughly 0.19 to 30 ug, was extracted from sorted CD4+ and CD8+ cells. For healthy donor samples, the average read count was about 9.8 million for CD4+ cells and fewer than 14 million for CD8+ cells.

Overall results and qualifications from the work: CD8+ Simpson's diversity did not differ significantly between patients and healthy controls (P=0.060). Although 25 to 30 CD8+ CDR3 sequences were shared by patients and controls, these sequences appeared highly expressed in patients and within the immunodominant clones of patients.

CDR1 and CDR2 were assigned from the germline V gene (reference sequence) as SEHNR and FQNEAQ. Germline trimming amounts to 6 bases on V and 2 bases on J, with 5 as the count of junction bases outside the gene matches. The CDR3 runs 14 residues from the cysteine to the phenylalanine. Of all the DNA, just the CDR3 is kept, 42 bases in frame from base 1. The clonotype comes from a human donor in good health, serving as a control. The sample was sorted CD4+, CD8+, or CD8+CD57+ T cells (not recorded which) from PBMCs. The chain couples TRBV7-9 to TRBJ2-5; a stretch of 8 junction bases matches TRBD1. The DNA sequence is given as TGTGCCAGCAGGGCGGGACAGGCACAAGAGACCCAGTACTTC. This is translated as CASRAGQAQETQYF.